A single sample gave rise to the 3 T cell receptor beta chains below, sequenced in a study of blood T cell repertoires in COVID-19. Sequenced by immunoSEQ multiplex PCR; TCRdb stores in-frame clones only, minus some. The sample yields about 23,000 clones, approximately 94% seen once. The sequencing sample was made of peripheral blood. Every receptor here comes from a woman aged 45 to 65 with active COVID-19.

The chain combines TRBV5-6 with TRBJ2-3; 12 bases line up with TRBD2. The germline CDR1 and CDR2 sequences are SGHDT and YYEEEE. This CDR3 has 16 amino acids. V gave up 5 bases and J gave up 2 bases; unmatched junction bases: 6. CDR3 residues: CASSSLAGGPTDTQYF. CDR3 coding DNA: TGTGCCAGCAGTTCACTAGCGGGGGGTCCCACAGATACGCAGTATTTT.

The chain recombines TRBV5-1 with TRBJ2-5, with TRBD1 matching 7 bases. The J segment lost 5 bases and the V segment lost 0 bases, leaving 7 bases of the junction unmatched. Germline values: CDR1 SGHRS, CDR2 YFSETQ. The CDR3 is made up of 15 amino acids. CDR3 coding DNA: TGCGCCAGCAGCTTGGTAGGGGGCGTGAAGGAGACCCAGTACTTC. Protein product: CASSLVGGVKETQYF.

V gene TRBV28 combines with J gene TRBJ1-1; D is unclear. The CDR3 loop spans 12 amino acids. Germline values: CDR1 MDHEN, CDR2 SYDVKM. The V and J ends lost 6 bases and 7 bases respectively, with 12 bases between them. CDR3 amino acids: CASSTREGEAFF. As DNA, the CDR3 is TGTGCCAGCAGCACGAGGGAGGGTGAAGCTTTCTTT.